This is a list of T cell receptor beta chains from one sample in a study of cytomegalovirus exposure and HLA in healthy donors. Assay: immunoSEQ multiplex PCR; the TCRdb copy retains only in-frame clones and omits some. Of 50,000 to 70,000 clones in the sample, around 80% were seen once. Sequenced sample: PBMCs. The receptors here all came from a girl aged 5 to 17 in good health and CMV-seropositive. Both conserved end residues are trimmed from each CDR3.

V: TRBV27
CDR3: ASRKLDRGHHEQY

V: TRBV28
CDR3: ASSLGGGNQPQH

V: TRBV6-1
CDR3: ASRATYREDTQY

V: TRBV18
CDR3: ASSQGQGYNSPLH

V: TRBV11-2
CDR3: ASSLYMNTEAF

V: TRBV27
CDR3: ASSFSRTAYEQY

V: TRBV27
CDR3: ASSFGQGREQY

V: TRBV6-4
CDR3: ANKTTGSSGNTIY

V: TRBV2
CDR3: ASRALRPGGPQH

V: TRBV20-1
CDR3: SASRGDTQY

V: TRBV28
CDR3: ASSEYKLVGGGQTYEQY

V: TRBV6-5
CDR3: ASSKTGRGNYGYT

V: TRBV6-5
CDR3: ASLRLFPNSPLH

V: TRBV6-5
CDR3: ASSYVAGGLDTQY

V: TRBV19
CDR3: ASNEGFKLSPLH

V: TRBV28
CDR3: ASSLGGGYGYT

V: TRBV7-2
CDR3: ASSHGQVEWAQY

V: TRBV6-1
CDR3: ASSGAWSTQF

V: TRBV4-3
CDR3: ASSQGTSDTGELF

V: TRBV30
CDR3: AWSVYAGGPQH

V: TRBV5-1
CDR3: ASSLEGTSGSREQF

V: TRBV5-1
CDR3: ASSSPHRESSYNEQF

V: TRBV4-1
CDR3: ASSQDRVVEKLF

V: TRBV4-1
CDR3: ASSPRRDNSYEQY

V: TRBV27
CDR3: ASTGLAVHNEQF

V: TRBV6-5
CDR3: ASHSTGDVFAEAF

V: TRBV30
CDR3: AWSPQENTEAF

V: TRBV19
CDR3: ASKIQGTETQY

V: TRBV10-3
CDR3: AISDSGQGLDGYT

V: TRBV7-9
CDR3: ASSLRLAEPSTDTQY

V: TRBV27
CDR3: ASSPSRTGSSPLH

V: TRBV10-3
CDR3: ASSPGGTYNEQF

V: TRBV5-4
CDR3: ASSLTSGAEAF

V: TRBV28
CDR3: ASSIAGQGSLEAF

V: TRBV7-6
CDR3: ASSPEPGQTNEKLF

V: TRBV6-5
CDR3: ASSQGQGAGYT

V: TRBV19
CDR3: ASSIGGGAGFVPLH

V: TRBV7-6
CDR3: ASITGTSGNNEQF

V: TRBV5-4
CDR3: ASTPGEANYGYT

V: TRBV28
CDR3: ASNSPGNSEQY

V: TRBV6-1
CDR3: ASSEAGGANQPQH

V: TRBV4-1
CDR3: ASSQYTGGNQPQH

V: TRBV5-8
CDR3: ASSDGTGTFYNEQF

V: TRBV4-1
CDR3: ASSQGVAGKTYEQY

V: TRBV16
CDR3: ASSQSASGANVLT

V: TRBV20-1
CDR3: SARWAGYT

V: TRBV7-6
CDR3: ASSPPAGPGELF

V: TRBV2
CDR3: ASSESPAVSSYEQY

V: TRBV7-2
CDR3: ASSLVPPTGGNEAF

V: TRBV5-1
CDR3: ASSPLSGAYEQY

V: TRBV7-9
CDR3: ASSSTTGLSNQPQH

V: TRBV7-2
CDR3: ASSSTGTSYNEQF

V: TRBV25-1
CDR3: ASEPSSGNTIY

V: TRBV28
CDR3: ASSLAIGRALSSYNEQF

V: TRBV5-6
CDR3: ASSWSSSGANVLT